Given below is one T cell receptor beta chain in context. The sample belongs to a study of blood T cell repertoires in COVID-19. Germline CDR1 is SGHTA and CDR2 is FQGNSA. Trimming removed 1 base from V and 8 bases from J, with 12 bases in between. This CDR3 comprises 15 residues. Sequenced by immunoSEQ multiplex PCR; TCRdb stores in-frame clones only, minus some. The table includes some 120,000 clones, around 89% detected once. The clonotype originates from a human donor in a cohort sampled during active COVID-19. V usage is TRBV7-2 and J usage is TRBJ1-6, with D uncertain. Sequencing was performed on peripheral blood. The DNA of the CDR3 is TGTGCCAGCAGCTTAGGATTGCAGTCTTATTCACCCCTCCACTTT. Its protein is CASSLGLQSYSPLHF.